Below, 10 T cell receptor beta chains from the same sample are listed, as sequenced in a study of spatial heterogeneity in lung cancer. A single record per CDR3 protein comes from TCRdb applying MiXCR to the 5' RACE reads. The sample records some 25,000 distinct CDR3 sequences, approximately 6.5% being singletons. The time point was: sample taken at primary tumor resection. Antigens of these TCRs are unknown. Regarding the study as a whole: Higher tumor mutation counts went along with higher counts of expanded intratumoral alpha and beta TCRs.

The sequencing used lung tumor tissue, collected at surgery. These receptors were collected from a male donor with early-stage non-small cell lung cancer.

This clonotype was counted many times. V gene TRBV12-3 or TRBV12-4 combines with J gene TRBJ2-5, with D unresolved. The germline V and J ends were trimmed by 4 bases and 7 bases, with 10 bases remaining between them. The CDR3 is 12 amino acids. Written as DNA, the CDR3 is TGTGCCAGCAGTTACCAGACTGGGACCCAGTACTTC. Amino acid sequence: CASSYQTGTQYF.

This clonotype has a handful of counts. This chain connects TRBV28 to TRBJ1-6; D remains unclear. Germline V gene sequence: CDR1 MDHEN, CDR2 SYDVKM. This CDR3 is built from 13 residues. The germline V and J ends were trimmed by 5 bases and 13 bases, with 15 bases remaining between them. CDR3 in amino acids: CASSINSRTPLHF. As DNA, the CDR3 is TGTGCCAGCAGTATTAACAGCCGTACGCCCCTCCACTTT.

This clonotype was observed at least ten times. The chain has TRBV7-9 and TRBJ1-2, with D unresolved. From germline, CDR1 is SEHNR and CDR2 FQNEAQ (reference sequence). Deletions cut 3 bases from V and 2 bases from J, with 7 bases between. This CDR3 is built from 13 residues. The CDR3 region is CASSLGRNYGYTF. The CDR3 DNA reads TGTGCCAGCAGCTTGGGCAGAAACTATGGCTACACCTTC.

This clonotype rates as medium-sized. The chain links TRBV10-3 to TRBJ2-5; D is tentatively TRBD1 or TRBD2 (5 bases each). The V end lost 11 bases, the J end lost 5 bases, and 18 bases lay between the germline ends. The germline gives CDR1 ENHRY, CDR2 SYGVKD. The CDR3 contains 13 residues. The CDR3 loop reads CAPGERGRETQYF. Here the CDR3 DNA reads TGTGCCCCGGGTGAGAGGGGCAGGGAGACCCAGTACTTC.

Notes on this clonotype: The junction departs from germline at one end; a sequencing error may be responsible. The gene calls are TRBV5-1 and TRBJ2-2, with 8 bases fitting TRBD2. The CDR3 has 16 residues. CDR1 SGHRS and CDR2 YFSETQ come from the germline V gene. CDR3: CVSSFNSGGNTGELFF. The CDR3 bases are TGCGTCAGCAGCTTCAACAGCGGGGGAAACACCGGGGAGCTGTTTTTT.

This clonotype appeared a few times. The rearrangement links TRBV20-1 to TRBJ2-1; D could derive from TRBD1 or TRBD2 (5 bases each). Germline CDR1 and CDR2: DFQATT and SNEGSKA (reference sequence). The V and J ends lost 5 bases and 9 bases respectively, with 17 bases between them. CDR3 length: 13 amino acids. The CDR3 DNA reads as TGCAGTGCTTCCTCTCGAGGGGTTAGTGAGCAGTTCTTC. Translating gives CSASSRGVSEQFF.

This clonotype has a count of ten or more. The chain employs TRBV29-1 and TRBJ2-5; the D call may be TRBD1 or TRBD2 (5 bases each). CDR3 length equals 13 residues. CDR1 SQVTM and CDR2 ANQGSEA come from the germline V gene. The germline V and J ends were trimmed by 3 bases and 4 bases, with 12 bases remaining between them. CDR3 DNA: TGCAGCGTTGAGGGGGTCGCACGAGAGACCCAGTACTTC. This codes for CSVEGVARETQYF.

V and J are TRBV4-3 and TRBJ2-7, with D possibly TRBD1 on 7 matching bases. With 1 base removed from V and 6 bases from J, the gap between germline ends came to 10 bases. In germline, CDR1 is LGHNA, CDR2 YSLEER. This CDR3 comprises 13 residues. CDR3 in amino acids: CASSQGQGGEQYF. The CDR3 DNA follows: TGCGCCAGCAGCCAAGGGCAGGGGGGCGAGCAGTACTTC.

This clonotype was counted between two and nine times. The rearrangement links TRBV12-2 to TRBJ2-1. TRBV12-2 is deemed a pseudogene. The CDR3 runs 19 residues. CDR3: CASRLATTRLVLGYNEQFF. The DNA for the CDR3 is TGTGCAAGTCGCTTAGCGACCACCAGACTGGTCCTAGGGTACAATGAGCAGTTCTTC.

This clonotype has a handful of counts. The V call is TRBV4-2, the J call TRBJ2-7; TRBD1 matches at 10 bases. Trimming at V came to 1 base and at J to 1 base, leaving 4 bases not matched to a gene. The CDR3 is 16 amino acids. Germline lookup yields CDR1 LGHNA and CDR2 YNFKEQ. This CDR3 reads CASSQAWTGGSYEQYF. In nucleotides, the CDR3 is TGTGCCAGCAGCCAAGCTTGGACAGGGGGATCCTACGAGCAGTACTTC.